This TCR beta chain was sequenced for a study of shared clonotypes between healthy human individuals. Study-level background: Three plates were used per donor for CD4 naive, three for CD4 memory, two for CD8 naive and one for CD8 memory.

CD45RO-negative, CCR7-positively selected cells formed the naive CD8 fraction, excluding terminally differentiated effector memory CD45RA+ cells. Assay execution proceeded at the deep level. The protocol was immunoSEQ multiplex PCR, while the TCRdb copy is restricted to in-frame clones and leaves out a portion. Of roughly 2 million clones in the sample, roughly 94% are singletons; the top ten hold 1.1%. Study-level findings and limits: The study generally estimated greater richness for naive than memory subsets. Naive CD4 clonotypes overlapped across several donors at around 4.7%.

The V and J ends lost 5 bases and 3 bases, in that order; junction bases with no gene match: 11. The CDR3 extends over 16 amino acids. The germline gives CDR1 MNHEY, CDR2 SMNVEV (reference sequence). A remark on this clone: Its antigen is as yet unknown.

The chain has TRBV27 and TRBJ2-3; 7 bases fit TRBD1. The source is a man aged 18 to 29 in good health. Specimen: naive CD8+ T cells sorted from blood. The DNA for the CDR3 is TGTGCCAGCAGTACCCGGGACAGCCTTTCTACAGATACGCAGTATTTT. Amino acid sequence: CASSTRDSLSTDTQYF.